This T cell receptor beta chain derives from a study of beta chain features in type 1 diabetes (dated by TCRdb to 2017 to 2018). Concerning the study at large: Mean age, gender distribution, total cell number and subset yield were not different between patients and healthy donors. A total of around 110,000,000 sorted cells were examined across all samples, and RNA yield correlated strongly with the number of cells per subset. In the study, recently diagnosed type 1 diabetes patients and matched healthy donors were compared on the TCRB repertoires of their sorted circulating CD4+ T cell subsets. Regulatory and stem cell-like memory subsets were obtained from only 8 patients and roughly 8 healthy donors, while naive and central memory subsets were obtained from all 30 or so donors.

This clone was detected a few times. Its antigen is unknown. Base qualities are not recorded, but no much larger clone differs from it by a single base. Each donor gave one peripheral blood draw, averaging roughly 100 mL, which was collected into heparinised tubes. A BD FACSAria II and a panel including CD45RO, CCR7, CD25, CD127, CD95 and CD27 were used to sort naive, central memory, regulatory and stem cell-like memory CD4+ T cells. All sorted populations exceeded 95% purity. Right away, PBMCs were isolated by Lymphoprep density gradient centrifugation and were stained directly, with no culture step. Samples were stained and sorted in pairs, with one healthy donor and one patient per experiment, so that batch effects were minimized. V is cut back by 6 bases and J by 2 bases, with 5 bases in the junction unmatched. The CDR3 holds 14 amino acids from the cysteine to the phenylalanine. Left in the record is the CDR3 DNA by itself, 42 bases read in frame from the first base. The germline V gene specifies SGDLS as CDR1 and YYNGEE as CDR2.

The High Capacity cDNA Reverse Transcription Kit was used to reverse transcribe all of the isolated RNA, meaning that expressed TCRB transcripts were what got sequenced. Deep immunoSEQ sequencing was performed on naive, central memory and regulatory T cell samples, with an average of approximately 4 million total reads per sample. Sorted cells were lysed in RLT buffer and RNA was extracted with DNase-treated RNeasy Micro or Mini kits, depending on cell number. To prevent cross-contamination, every cell subset was processed on its own, while patient and healthy donor samples were processed together. TCRB sequences were amplified from cDNA with the immunoSEQ multiplex PCR, producing 87-bp fragments spanning the CDR3 region. Sequencing of the amplicons was done on the Illumina HiSeq platform. In the original analysis: Synthetic template baselines were used to correct PCR bias computationally, reads within Hamming distance 2 were collapsed, and singletons that could not be merged were discarded. Reads were aligned to IMGT to assign V, D and J genes, CDR3 length, and insertions or deletions at six rearrangement sites. Within each subset, clonotype counts were normalized to sorted cell number, and only after that were true diversity and Gini coefficients computed with the tcR R package. The overlap coefficient, calculated on TCRB nucleotide sequences, was used to quantify repertoire sharing. As stored in TCRdb, this immuneACCESS dataset retains in-frame rearrangements with V and J assigned. A fraction of the clones does not appear; measured against another copy, unresolved V genes explain less than half of the discrepancy, and the remainder lacks a known reason. D and trimming were read from the DNA, whereas the V and J calls and clone size are those reported in that table. The sample table shows about 190,000 clones, and approximately 8.4% are seen once. In total, the top ten clones hold roughly 0.46% of the sample.

Summary of the overall study and its limitations: The naive, central memory and regulatory TCRB repertoires appeared to resemble one another more closely among patients than among healthy donors. Type 1 diabetes patients showed a moderate but significant shortening of TCRB CDR3 length in all four CD4+ subsets. Shorter templates might have been favored by PCR, but patient and control samples were amplified and corrected together, so both groups would have been affected equally by any skew. Because cDNA rather than genomic DNA was sequenced, highly expressing activated cells could have been over-represented, although no difference in activation and CD3 levels was found between groups. HLA sub-analyses involved small numbers of individuals, so any influence of HLA type on TCRB rearrangement remained unresolved. At VDJ recombination sites, patients with type 1 diabetes made fewer insertions and deleted more nucleotides, a pattern implying thymic rearrangement abnormalities.

The source is a man aged 18 to 35 with type 1 diabetes. Here the chain combines TRBV9 and TRBJ2-3; the central 8 bases match TRBD2. Sequenced material: central memory CD4+ T cells from blood. The DNA sequence is given as TGTGCCAGCACCTCGGGGGGGGACACAGATACGCAGTATTTT. It translates as CASTSGGDTDTQYF.